The next 28 T cell receptor beta chains were all read from a single sample in a study of lymphopenia after photon versus proton radiotherapy. Only in-frame clones appear in the TCRdb table, and some are missing; sequencing was by immunoSEQ multiplex PCR. The sample shows fewer than 15,000 clones, about 87% of them seen only once. Sequencing was performed on peripheral blood, taken from a patient treated with photon-based radiotherapy. The receptors shown here come from a man in his sixties with pancreatic cancer.

The V and J genes are TRBV7-9 and TRBJ1-2; D perhaps matches TRBD1 (5 bases). Germline V gene data show CDR1 as SEHNR and CDR2 as FQNEAQ (reference sequence). V was clipped by 1 base and J by 5 bases, with 8 bases between them. The CDR3 length is 13 residues. The CDR3 region is CASSLVAGYGYTF. The CDR3 region has the DNA TGTGCCAGCAGCTTAGTCGCAGGGTATGGCTACACCTTC.

This chain connects TRBV5-1 to TRBJ2-5; D not certain. The length of the CDR3 is 11 residues. V was trimmed by 0 bases and J by 11 bases, leaving 8 bases between them. Germline assignment: CDR1 SGHRS and CDR2 YFSETQ. The CDR3 region has the DNA TGCGCCAGCAGCTTGGCCCTAATACAGTACTTC. Translation: CASSLALIQYF.

The J gene is TRBJ2-7, the V gene TRBV11-3, with D unclear. The length of the CDR3 is 16 residues. V lost 1 base, J lost 2 bases, and 15 bases lay in between. CDR1 is SGHNT, CDR2 YENEEA, per germline. The CDR3 protein is CASSLAGAPMTYEQYF. In nucleotides, the CDR3 is TGTGCCAGCAGCTTAGCGGGCGCCCCAATGACCTACGAGCAGTACTTC.

The chain recombines TRBV7-3 with TRBJ1-1; D ambiguous. V was clipped by 8 bases and J by 1 base, with 8 bases between them. This CDR3 is built from 12 residues. Germline V CDR1 and CDR2: SGHTA, FQGTGA. CDR3 amino acids: CASPPGNTEAFF. CDR3 nucleotides: TGTGCCAGCCCCCCAGGGAACACTGAAGCTTTCTTT.

CDR3 DNA: TGTGCCAGCAGTTCCGGGACAGGGGGCGTAGAGACCCAGTACTTC. This codes for CASSSGTGGVETQYF. The chain recombines TRBV27 with TRBJ2-5; TRBD1 aligns across 12 bases. The junction had 4 bases not matched to a gene; V was cut back by 4 bases and J by 4 bases. The CDR3 contains 15 residues. Germline V gene data show CDR1 as MNHEY and CDR2 as SMNVEV (reference sequence).

This chain uses TRBV9 with TRBJ2-2; D possibly matches TRBD1 or TRBD2 (5 bases each). In germline, CDR1 is SGDLS, CDR2 YYNGEE. Trimming removed 3 bases from V and 8 bases from J, with 17 bases in between. The CDR3 has 15 residues. The CDR3 spells CASSGRGHLTGELFF. The CDR3 DNA follows: TGTGCCAGCAGCGGCCGGGGCCACCTTACGGGGGAGCTGTTTTTT.

The V gene is TRBV6-5, the J gene TRBJ2-4, with 7 bases that match TRBD2. CDR1 and CDR2 (germline): MNHEY, SVGAGI. This CDR3 comprises 16 residues. J lost 7 bases, V lost 0 bases, and 9 bases had no gene match. CDR3 in DNA: TGTGCCAGCAGTTACTCGATTGGCGGGGGAGACAACATTCAGTACTTC. It codes for CASSYSIGGGDNIQYF.

The V and J genes are TRBV6-6 and TRBJ1-6, with D possibly being TRBD1 (5 bases). This CDR3 comprises 14 residues. With 7 bases removed from V and 0 bases from J, the gap between germline ends came to 7 bases. The germline V gene has CDR1 MNHNY and CDR2 SVGAGI (reference sequence). CDR3 sequence (DNA): TGTGCCAGCAAGGGGCGCTCCTATAATTCACCCCTCCACTTT. Translation gives CASKGRSYNSPLHF.

This chain links TRBV11-2 with TRBJ1-4; TRBD1 agrees at 10 bases. Trimming cost V 5 bases and J 0 bases; bases outside gene matches: 9. The CDR3 extends over 18 amino acids. In germline, CDR1 is SGHAT, CDR2 FQNNGV. CDR3: CASSHFWTGGATNEKLFF. The CDR3 DNA follows: TGTGCCAGCAGCCATTTTTGGACAGGGGGTGCAACTAATGAAAAACTGTTTTTT.

The chain couples TRBV27 to TRBJ2-1; either TRBD1 or TRBD2 may supply D (6 bases each). Trimming took 3 bases from V and 6 from J, leaving 24 bases between them. The germline V gene has CDR1 MNHEY and CDR2 SMNVEV (reference sequence). This CDR3 comprises 18 residues. The CDR3 here is CASSFHSIEGGFFNEQFF. CDR3 nucleotides: TGTGCCAGCAGTTTCCACTCGATTGAGGGGGGCTTTTTCAATGAGCAGTTCTTC.

The chain employs TRBV5-1 and TRBJ2-3; no reliable D call. The CDR3 covers 12 residues. Trimming shortened V by 1 base and J by 9 bases, and 9 bases separated the two germline ends. Looked up from germline, CDR1 is SGHRS and CDR2 is YFSETQ. The chain's CDR3 is CASSLSQTTQYF. In nucleotides, the CDR3 is TGCGCCAGCAGCTTGTCACAGACGACGCAGTATTTT.

The rearrangement joins TRBV5-1 to TRBJ1-2; D gene unclear. V shed 1 base and J shed 7 bases, with 8 bases lying between them. Germline V gene sequence: CDR1 SGHRS, CDR2 YFSETQ. The CDR3 totals 12 residues. The CDR3: CASSLSTLGYTF. The CDR3 nucleotides read TGCGCCAGCAGCTTGAGTACCCTTGGCTACACCTTC.

This chain uses TRBV29-1 with TRBJ2-2; a weak D match, TRBD1 (6 bases). Germline loops: CDR1 SQVTM, CDR2 ANQGSEA. The V and J ends lost 6 bases and 0 bases respectively, with 14 bases between them. CDR3 length: 15 amino acids. The CDR3, as DNA: TGCAGCGTCCCAAAGGCAGGGGCGAACACCGGGGAGCTGTTTTTT. This sequence encodes CSVPKAGANTGELFF.

The chain is built from TRBV13 and TRBJ2-1; 9 bases agree with TRBD1. Germline CDR1 is PRHDT and CDR2 is FYEKMQ (reference sequence). The CDR3 consists of 15 residues. With V trimmed by 5 bases and J by 8 bases, 10 bases remained unmatched. The CDR3 DNA is TGTGCCAGCAGCCCAGGTGGGACAGGGATGGATGAGCAGTTCTTC. Its translation: CASSPGGTGMDEQFF.

This clone was counted once. The chain recombines TRBV15 with TRBJ1-2, with TRBD1 matching 7 bases. Germline CDR1 reads LNHNV; CDR2 reads YYDKDF (reference sequence). With 4 bases clipped from V and 4 bases from J, the junction kept 18 bases outside the gene matches. The CDR3 runs to 18 residues. The CDR3 reads CATSTRRKRGLQIYGYTF. For the CDR3, the DNA is TGTGCCACCAGCACGAGAAGGAAAAGGGGGCTCCAGATCTATGGCTACACCTTC.

V and J are TRBV4-3 and TRBJ2-1; D is perhaps TRBD1 or TRBD2 (5 bases each). Trimming removed 6 bases at V and 6 bases at J, with 15 bases between. The CDR3 has 14 residues. Germline V gene lookup returns CDR1 LGHNA and CDR2 YSLEER. As DNA, the CDR3 is TGCGCCAGCAGTTTGACGGGACCCCCCAATGAGCAGTTCTTC. Its translation: CASSLTGPPNEQFF.

The chain has TRBV7-9 and TRBJ2-6; no firm D call. Germline CDR1 and CDR2: SEHNR and FQNEAQ (reference sequence). The CDR3 is 15 amino acids. V gave up 5 bases and J gave up 0 bases, with 8 bases separating them. DNA for the CDR3: TGTGCCAGCAGCAAGAGAACCTCTGGGGCCAACGTCCTGACTTTC. Residues: CASSKRTSGANVLTF.

The genes are TRBV2 and TRBJ1-4, with D possibly TRBD1 on 5 matching bases. V lost 5 bases to trimming and J lost 2 bases, with 9 bases between them. CDR3 length equals 14 residues. CDR1 is SNHLY and CDR2 is FYNNEI in the germline V gene. CDR3 amino acids: CASSRGYTNEKLFF. CDR3 sequence (DNA): TGTGCCAGCAGTCGGGGGTATACTAATGAAAAACTGTTTTTT.

V is TRBV5-8 and J is TRBJ1-2, with TRBD1 matching over 8 bases. There are 14 residues in the CDR3. CDR1 is SGHTS and CDR2 is YDEGEE in the germline V gene. Unmatched junction bases numbered 6, after V lost 1 base and J lost 7 bases. The CDR3 nucleotides read TGTGCCAGCAGCTTGACCGACAGGGGTGGTGGCTACACCTTC. This translates into CASSLTDRGGGYTF.

The rearrangement joins TRBV4-2 to TRBJ2-7; D unclear. The germline V gene encodes CDR1 LGHNA and CDR2 YNFKEQ. The CDR3 length is 13 residues. Trimming cost V 0 bases and J 4 bases, with 7 bases left between them. The chain's CDR3 is CASSQELTYEQYF. The DNA of the CDR3 is TGTGCCAGCAGCCAAGAGCTAACGTACGAGCAGTACTTC.

The chain carries TRBV11-2 and TRBJ2-5; 7 nucleotides agree with TRBD2. CDR3 length equals 16 residues. Germline values: CDR1 SGHAT, CDR2 FQNNGV. J lost 2 bases, V lost 2 bases, and 8 bases had no gene match. This CDR3 reads CASSLTAGDKQETQYF. Written as DNA, the CDR3 is TGTGCCAGCAGCTTAACGGCGGGGGATAAACAAGAGACCCAGTACTTC.

This sequence joins TRBV6-1 and TRBJ2-1, with no clear D. The germline CDR1 and CDR2 sequences are MNHNS and SASEGT. There are 18 residues in the CDR3. Deletions cut 2 bases from V and 0 bases from J, with 17 bases between. CDR3 DNA sequence: TGTGCCAGCAGTGAATATGGAGTGAGACCCAGCTCCTACAATGAGCAGTTCTTC. Translated, it gives CASSEYGVRPSSYNEQFF.

CDR3 DNA: TGTGCCATCAGGGGGGACAGCGAAAGCTACAATGAGCAGTTCTTC. This codes for CAIRGDSESYNEQFF. The rearrangement links TRBV10-3 to TRBJ2-1, with 7 nucleotides matching TRBD1. V gave up 6 bases and J gave up 3 bases; unmatched junction bases: 8. The CDR3 runs to 15 residues. From germline, CDR1 is ENHRY and CDR2 SYGVKD.

This clone appeared once. The chain carries TRBV15 and TRBJ2-5; D is ambiguous. Per the germline V gene, CDR1 is LNHNV and CDR2 is YYDKDF (reference sequence). The CDR3 length is 12 residues. With 3 bases removed from V and 4 bases from J, the gap between germline ends came to 6 bases. Here the CDR3 reads CATSSYTETQYF. DNA of the CDR3: TGTGCCACCAGCAGCTATACAGAGACCCAGTACTTC.

The V call is TRBV7-6, the J call TRBJ1-2, with D tentatively TRBD1 (5 bases). The CDR3 extends over 13 amino acids. Trimming removed 3 bases at V and 3 bases at J, with 8 bases between. Germline CDR1 is SGHVS and CDR2 is FNYEAQ. CDR3 in DNA: TGTGCCAGCAGCTTGGGGCAGGACTATGGCTACACCTTC. It translates to CASSLGQDYGYTF.

This clone has a single count. The chain is built from TRBV2 and TRBJ1-3; no firm D call. Between the trimmed V and J ends, which lost 8 bases and 0 bases, there was a span of 8 bases. The CDR3 has 13 amino acids. CDR1 is SNHLY, CDR2 FYNNEI, per germline. This CDR3 is CASVRDSGNTIYF. CDR3 coding DNA: TGTGCCAGCGTAAGGGACTCTGGAAACACCATATATTTT.

The rearrangement links TRBV29-1 to TRBJ2-5; 10 nucleotides match TRBD2. Losses at the gene ends were 4 bases for V and 5 bases for J; bases not matched to a gene: 7. The CDR3 covers 14 residues. The germline CDR1 and CDR2 sequences are SQVTM and ANQGSEA. This CDR3 is CSVALAGAAETQYF. The CDR3 nucleotides read TGCAGCGTTGCGCTAGCGGGGGCCGCCGAGACCCAGTACTTC.

As for this clone: A junction boundary mismatches the germline segment, possibly from a read error. The chain combines TRBV7-9 with TRBJ1-6; no reliable D call. Germline V gene lookup returns CDR1 SEHNR and CDR2 FQNEAQ (reference sequence). This CDR3 region has 14 residues. CDR3 coding DNA: TGTGCCAGCAACTTAGAGCAGTATAATTCACCCCTCCACTTT. This translates into CASNLEQYNSPLHF.